This T cell receptor beta chain was observed in a study of T cell responses to AZD1222 COVID-19 vaccine. General study findings and limits: No repertoire was sampled before or during the peak T cell response, only after it. Unmutated variant regions are reportedly the target of nearly half of TCRs that are spike-specific.

TCRdb's table, derived via immunoSEQ multiplex PCR, lists solely in-frame clones and lacks some. Among about 150,000 clones listed, roughly nine tenths were seen once. Regarding this clone: Its antigen is currently unknown.

Material: peripheral blood, obtained on day 0 of MenACWY control vaccination. This sequence originates from an adult in good health.

The CDR3 DNA is TGTGCCAGCAGCGCGGGACTTGACTATGGCTACACCTTC. Encoded protein: CASSAGLDYGYTF. This chain joins TRBV7-2 and TRBJ1-2, with a tentative D call TRBD1 (5 bases). V lost 5 bases and J lost 3, with 10 bases in between. Germline assignment: CDR1 SGHTA and CDR2 FQGNSA. The CDR3 consists of 13 residues.